This T cell receptor beta chain was recorded in a study of chemoradiotherapy in HPV16-positive cancers (dated by TCRdb to 2022 to 2024). Broadly, across the study: Candidate HPV-specific T-cell clones and common TCR motifs were defined by functional T-cell assays performed on cells from two HPV16-positive patients. The study asked whether T-cell immunity to the HPV oncoproteins E6 and E7 changes during chemoradiotherapy and whether this immunity affects survival. TCR repertoires from over 75 patients with HPV-related cancers were then used to track the candidate HPV-specific TCRs and motifs. Study-level results and caveats: Only a couple of HPV16-positive patients were used to derive the functional definition of HPV-specific T cells, and the survival association was reported for HPV16-positive patients. Expansion of candidate HPV-specific clones and E7-related TCR motifs was observed in the tumor microenvironment during treatment, whereas no such expansion was observed for non-HPV-specific T cells. In HPV16-positive patients, expansion of HPV-responsive T cells during chemoradiotherapy was found to be associated with improved recurrence-free survival.

This clone was detected only once. Its antigen specificity is not known. No clone much larger than this one lies a single base away; base qualities are absent. Libraries were built with the immunoSEQ multiplex PCR assay. The source is immuneACCESS, and TCRdb retained only in-frame sequences with V and J called. Part of the clones is not carried over; for the studies checked, unresolved V genes explain less than half of this, and the remainder is unexplained. A total of about 7,500 clones appear in this sample, 71% of them only once. 4.5% to 5.5% of the sample rests with the top ten. From the cysteine up to the phenylalanine, the CDR3 has a length of 14 residues. CDR3 DNA is the only sequence kept; it has 42 bases, read in frame from the first base. Trimming takes 8 bases off V and 0 bases off J; junction bases not matched to a gene: 5. The germline V gene (reference sequence) gives CDR1 as LNHDA and CDR2 as SQIVND.

Repertoires were sampled repeatedly over the course of chemoradiotherapy, so clonal expansion could be followed in the tumor microenvironment. The sequence was obtained from a human donor with HPV-associated anogenital cancer. This chain is built from TRBV19 and TRBJ1-2; 8 bases in the junction line up with TRBD1. Source: tumor tissue, taken from a patient who underwent chemoradiotherapy. CDR3 protein: CASRQGTANYGYTF. Here is the DNA: TGTGCCAGTCGACAGGGGACGGCTAACTATGGCTACACCTTC.